This TCR beta chain comes out of a study of T cells after posttransplantation cyclophosphamide. This CDR3 has 16 amino acids. Germline-derived CDR1 and CDR2 are SGHNT and YYREEE (reference sequence). V dropped 4 bases and J dropped 0 bases, with 15 bases sitting between them. A marrow graft followed busulfan-fludarabine conditioning, with cyclophosphamide on days +3 and +4. The method was immunoSEQ multiplex PCR; TCRdb's version includes in-frame clones alone and lacks a portion of them. The sample includes 2,200 or so clones, roughly 69% of them seen just once. The TCR originated in a male patient between 60 and 69 years old who received an allogeneic stem cell transplant from a related donor and was CMV-positive. The T cells may partly be graft donor cells. The chain uses TRBV5-4 and TRBJ2-3; D is perhaps TRBD2 (6 bases). This specimen was PBMCs, taken after allogeneic stem cell transplant with posttransplant cyclophosphamide. This CDR3 is CASSPSLASSTDTQYF. In DNA, the CDR3 is TGTGCCAGCAGCCCCAGTCTAGCGTCTAGCACAGATACGCAGTATTTT.